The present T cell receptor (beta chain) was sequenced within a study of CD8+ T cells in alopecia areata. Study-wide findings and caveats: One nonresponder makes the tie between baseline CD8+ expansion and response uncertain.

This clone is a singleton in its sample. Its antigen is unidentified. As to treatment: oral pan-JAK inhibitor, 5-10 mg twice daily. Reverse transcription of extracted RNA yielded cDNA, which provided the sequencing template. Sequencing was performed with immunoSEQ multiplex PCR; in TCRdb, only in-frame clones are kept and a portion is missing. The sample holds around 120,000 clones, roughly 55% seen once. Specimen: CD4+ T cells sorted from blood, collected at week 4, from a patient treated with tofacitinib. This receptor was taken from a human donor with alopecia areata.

This CDR3 is CASSLALERARDNEQFF. Written as DNA, the CDR3 is TGTGCCAGCAGCTTGGCGTTAGAAAGGGCCCGTGACAATGAGCAGTTCTTC. V usage is TRBV5-6 and J usage is TRBJ2-1; no reliable D call. The length of the CDR3 is 17 residues. V gave up 0 bases and J gave up 5 bases, with 18 bases separating them. The germline gives CDR1 SGHDT, CDR2 YYEEEE.